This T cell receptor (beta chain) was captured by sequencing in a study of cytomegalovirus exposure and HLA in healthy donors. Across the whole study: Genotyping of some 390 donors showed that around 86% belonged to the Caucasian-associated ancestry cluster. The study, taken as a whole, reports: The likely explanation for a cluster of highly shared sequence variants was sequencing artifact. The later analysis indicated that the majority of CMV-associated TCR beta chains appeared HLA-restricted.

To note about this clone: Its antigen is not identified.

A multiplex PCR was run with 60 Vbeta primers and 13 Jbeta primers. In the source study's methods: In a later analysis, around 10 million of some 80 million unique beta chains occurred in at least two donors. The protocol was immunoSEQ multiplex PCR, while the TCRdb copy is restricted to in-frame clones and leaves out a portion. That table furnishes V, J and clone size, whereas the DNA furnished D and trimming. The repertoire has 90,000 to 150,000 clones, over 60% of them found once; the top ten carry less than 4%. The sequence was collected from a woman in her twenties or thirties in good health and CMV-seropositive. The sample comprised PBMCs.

CDR3 sequence reads: CAISVSRQLILGGTDTQYF. The DNA of the CDR3 is TGTGCCATCAGTGTTTCTAGACAGTTGATTCTTGGTGGCACAGATACGCAGTATTTT. The genes are TRBV10-3 and TRBJ2-3, with D possibly TRBD1 on 5 matching bases. Germline V gene data show CDR1 as ENHRY and CDR2 as SYGVKD. The length of the CDR3 is 19 residues. V was cut by 4 bases and J by 1 base, with 24 bases left in between.